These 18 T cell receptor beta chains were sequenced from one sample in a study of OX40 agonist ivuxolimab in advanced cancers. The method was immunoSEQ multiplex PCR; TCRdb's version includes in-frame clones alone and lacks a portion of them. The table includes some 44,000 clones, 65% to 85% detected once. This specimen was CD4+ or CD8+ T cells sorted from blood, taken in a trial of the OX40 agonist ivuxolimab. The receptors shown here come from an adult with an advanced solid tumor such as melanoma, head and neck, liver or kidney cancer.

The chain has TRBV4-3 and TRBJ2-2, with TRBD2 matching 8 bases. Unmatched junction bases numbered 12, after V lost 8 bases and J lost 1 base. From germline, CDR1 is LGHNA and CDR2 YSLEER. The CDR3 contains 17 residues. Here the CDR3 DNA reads TGCGCCAGCTCCCCCCCTGTAGCGGGACTGAACACCGGGGAGCTGTTTTTT. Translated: CASSPPVAGLNTGELFF.

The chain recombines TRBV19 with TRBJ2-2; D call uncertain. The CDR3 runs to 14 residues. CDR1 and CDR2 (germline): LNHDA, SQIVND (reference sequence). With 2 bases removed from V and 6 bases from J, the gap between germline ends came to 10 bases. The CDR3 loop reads CASSIKWAAGELFF. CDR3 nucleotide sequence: TGTGCCAGTAGTATAAAATGGGCCGCCGGGGAGCTGTTTTTT.

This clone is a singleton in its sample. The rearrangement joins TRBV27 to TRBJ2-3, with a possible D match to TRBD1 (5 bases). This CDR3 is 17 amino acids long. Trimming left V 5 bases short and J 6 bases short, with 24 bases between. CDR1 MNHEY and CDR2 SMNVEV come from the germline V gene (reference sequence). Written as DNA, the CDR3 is TGTGCCAGCAGTCCCTATGGCCCTCAAGGGGATTCGGATACGCAGTATTTT. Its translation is CASSPYGPQGDSDTQYF.

CDR3 region: CASSLFSRGANVLTF. In DNA, the CDR3 is TGTGCCAGCAGCTTATTTTCCCGCGGGGCCAACGTCCTGACTTTC. V is TRBV11-2 and J is TRBJ2-6, with D unresolved. V dropped 2 bases and J dropped 4 bases, with 9 bases sitting between them. Germline-derived CDR1 and CDR2 are SGHAT and FQNNGV. The CDR3 sequence is 15 residues long.

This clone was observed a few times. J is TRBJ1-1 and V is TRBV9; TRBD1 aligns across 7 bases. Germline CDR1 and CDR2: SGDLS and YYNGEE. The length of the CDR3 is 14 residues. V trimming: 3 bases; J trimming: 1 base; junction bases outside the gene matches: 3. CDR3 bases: TGTGCCAGCAGCGAGGGACAGACGAACACTGAAGCTTTCTTT. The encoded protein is CASSEGQTNTEAFF.

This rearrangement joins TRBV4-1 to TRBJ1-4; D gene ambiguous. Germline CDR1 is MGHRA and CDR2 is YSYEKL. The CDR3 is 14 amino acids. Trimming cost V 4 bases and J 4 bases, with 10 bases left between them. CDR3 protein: CASSLRRDNEKLFF. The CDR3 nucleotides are TGCGCCAGCAGCCTTCGGAGGGATAATGAAAAACTGTTTTTT.

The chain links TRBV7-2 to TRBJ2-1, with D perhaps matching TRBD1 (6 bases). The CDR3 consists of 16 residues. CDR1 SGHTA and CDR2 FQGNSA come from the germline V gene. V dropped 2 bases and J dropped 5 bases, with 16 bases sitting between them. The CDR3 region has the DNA TGTGCCAGCAGCTTAAGGGGGATCGCGTGGGACAATGAGCAGTTCTTC. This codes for CASSLRGIAWDNEQFF.

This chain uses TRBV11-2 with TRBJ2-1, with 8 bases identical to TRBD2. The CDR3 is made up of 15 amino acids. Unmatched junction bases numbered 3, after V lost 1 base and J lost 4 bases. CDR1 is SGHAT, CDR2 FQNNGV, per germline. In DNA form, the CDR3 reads TGTGCCAGCAGCTTAGGCGCGGGAGGATACAATGAGCAGTTCTTC. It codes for CASSLGAGGYNEQFF.

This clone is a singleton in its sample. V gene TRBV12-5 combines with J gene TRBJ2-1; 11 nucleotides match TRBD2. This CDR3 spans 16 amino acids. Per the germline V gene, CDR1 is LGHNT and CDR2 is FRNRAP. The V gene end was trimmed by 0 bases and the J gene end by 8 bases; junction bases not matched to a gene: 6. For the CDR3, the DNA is TGTGCTAGTGGTTTGGTCTTAGCGGGAGGGCTGTATGAGCAGTTCTTC. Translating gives CASGLVLAGGLYEQFF.

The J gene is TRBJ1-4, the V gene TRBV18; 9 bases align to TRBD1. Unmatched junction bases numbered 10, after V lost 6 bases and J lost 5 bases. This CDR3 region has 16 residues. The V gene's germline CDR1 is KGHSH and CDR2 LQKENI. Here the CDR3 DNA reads TGTGCCAGCTCCCCGGGACAGGGAACCCAAAATGAAAAACTGTTTTTT. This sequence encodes CASSPGQGTQNEKLFF.

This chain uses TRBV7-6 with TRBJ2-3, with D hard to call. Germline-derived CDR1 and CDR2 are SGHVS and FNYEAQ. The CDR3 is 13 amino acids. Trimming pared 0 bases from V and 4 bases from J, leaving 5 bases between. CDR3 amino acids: CASSLAIADTQYF. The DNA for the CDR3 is TGTGCCAGCAGCTTAGCCATAGCAGATACGCAGTATTTT. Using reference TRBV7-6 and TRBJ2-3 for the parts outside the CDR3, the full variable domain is GAGVSQSPRYKVTKRGQDVALRCDPISGHVSLYWYRQALGQGPEFLTYFNYEAQQDKSGLPNDRFSAERPEGSISTLTIQRTEQRDSAMYRCASSLAIADTQYFGPGTRLTVL.

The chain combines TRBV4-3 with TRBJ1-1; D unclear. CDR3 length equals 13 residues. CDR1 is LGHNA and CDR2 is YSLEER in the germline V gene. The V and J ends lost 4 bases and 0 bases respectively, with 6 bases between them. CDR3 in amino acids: CASSLQLNTEAFF. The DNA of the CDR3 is TGCGCCAGCAGCCTTCAGCTGAACACTGAAGCTTTCTTT.

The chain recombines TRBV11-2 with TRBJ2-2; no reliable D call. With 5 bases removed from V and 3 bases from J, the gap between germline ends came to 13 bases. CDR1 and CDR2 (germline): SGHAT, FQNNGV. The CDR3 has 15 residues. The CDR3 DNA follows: TGTGCCAGCAGCCCGCTAAACAGTTACACCGGGGAGCTGTTTTTT. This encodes CASSPLNSYTGELFF.

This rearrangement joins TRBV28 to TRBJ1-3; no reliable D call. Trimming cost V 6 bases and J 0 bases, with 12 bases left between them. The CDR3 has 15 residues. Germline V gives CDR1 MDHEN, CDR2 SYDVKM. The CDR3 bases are TGTGCCAGCAGCTCCACGGGGTACTCTGGAAACACCATATATTTT. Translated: CASSSTGYSGNTIYF.

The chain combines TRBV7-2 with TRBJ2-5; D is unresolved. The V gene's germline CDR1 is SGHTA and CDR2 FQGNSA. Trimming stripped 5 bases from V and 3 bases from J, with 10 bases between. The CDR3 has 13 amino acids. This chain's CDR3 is CASSPNREETQYF. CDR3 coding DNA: TGTGCCAGCAGCCCGAACAGAGAAGAGACCCAGTACTTC.

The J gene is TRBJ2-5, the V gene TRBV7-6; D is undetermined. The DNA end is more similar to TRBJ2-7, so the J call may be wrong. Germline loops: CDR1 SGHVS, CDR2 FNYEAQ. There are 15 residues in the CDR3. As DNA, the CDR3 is TGTGCCAGCAGCTCAACGCTAAATGGGGCCTACGAGCAGTACTTC. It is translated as CASSSTLNGAYEQYF.

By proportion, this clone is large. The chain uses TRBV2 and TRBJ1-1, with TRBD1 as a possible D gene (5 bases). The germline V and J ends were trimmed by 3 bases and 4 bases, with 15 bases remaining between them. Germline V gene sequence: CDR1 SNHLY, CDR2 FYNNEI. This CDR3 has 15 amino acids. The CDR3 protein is CASSDQEGLGTEAFF. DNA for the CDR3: TGTGCCAGCAGTGACCAAGAGGGGTTGGGCACTGAAGCTTTCTTT.

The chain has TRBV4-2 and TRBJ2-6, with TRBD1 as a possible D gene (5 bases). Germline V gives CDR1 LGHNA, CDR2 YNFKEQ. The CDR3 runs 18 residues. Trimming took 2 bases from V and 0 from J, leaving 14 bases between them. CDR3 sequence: CASSQRVGANSGANVLTF. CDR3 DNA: TGTGCCAGCAGCCAAAGGGTTGGGGCGAACTCTGGGGCCAACGTCCTGACTTTC.